The TCR beta chain under discussion was sequenced for a study of T cells in Graves' hyperthyroidism and ophthalmopathy. Researchers took RNA transcripts and amplified the TCR beta CDR3 regions from them. HTBI primers were the set used in a first-round RT-PCR of the TCR CDR3. TCRdb reprocessed the multiplex PCR reads with MiXCR, giving one entry per CDR3 protein. Here the sample spans 480,000 or so distinct CDR3 sequences, 35% to 50% being singletons. CDR1 and CDR2 (germline): MDHEN, SYDVKM. Trimming left V 5 bases short and J 0 bases short, with 14 bases between. This CDR3 comprises 16 residues. This receptor was obtained from an adult woman with Graves' disease, either hyperthyroidism or ophthalmopathy (not recorded which). The sequenced sample was peripheral blood or thyroid tissue (not recorded which). This chain connects TRBV28 to TRBJ1-3; D possibly corresponds to TRBD1 (6 bases). The CDR3 protein is CASSPHDRLSGNTIYF. CDR3 sequence (DNA): TGTGCCAGCAGTCCTCACGACAGGCTCTCTGGAAACACCATATATTTT.